The 16 T cell receptor beta chains below were found in one sample sequenced in a study of cytomegalovirus exposure and HLA in healthy donors. PCR used 60 Vbeta primers and 13 Jbeta primers. Measured with immunoSEQ multiplex PCR; TCRdb has only the in-frame clones, and not every one. This sample has roughly 140,000 clones, with around a tenth found just once. The sample was PBMCs. The receptors were gathered from a male donor in good health and CMV-seronegative.

As DNA, the CDR3 is TGTGCCATCAGTGAAGTTCGGGGATTTGGCAATCAGCCCCAGCATTTT. Translation gives CAISEVRGFGNQPQHF. The chain is built from TRBV10-3 and TRBJ1-5; no clear D gene. Per the germline V gene, CDR1 is ENHRY and CDR2 is SYGVKD. V was clipped by 3 bases and J by 2 bases, with 14 bases between them. The CDR3 contains 16 residues.

The chain has TRBV9 and TRBJ1-1, with D uncertain. The germline V gene encodes CDR1 SGDLS and CDR2 YYNGEE. This CDR3 is built from 13 residues. Trimming removed 7 bases from V and 4 bases from J, with 14 bases in between. The CDR3 nucleotides read TGTGCCAGCTCCCGGGGAGATGGCACTGAAGCTTTCTTT. Translated, it gives CASSRGDGTEAFF.

This clone was counted a few times. The chain combines TRBV5-1 with TRBJ2-5; tentatively, D is TRBD2 (6 bases). The CDR3 has 14 residues. Germline V gene sequence: CDR1 SGHRS, CDR2 YFSETQ. V gave up 4 bases and J gave up 6 bases, with 16 bases separating them. CDR3 nucleotides: TGCGCCAGCAGCGGGGGGTCCGGGGCCCAGACCCAGTACTTC. Protein product: CASSGGSGAQTQYF.

This chain joins TRBV7-8 and TRBJ2-1; 10 positions match TRBD2. Germline lookup yields CDR1 SGHVS and CDR2 FQNEAQ. The J segment lost 8 bases and the V segment lost 2 bases, leaving 3 bases of the junction unmatched. The CDR3 is made up of 14 amino acids. CDR3 sequence reads: CASSLPGLADEQFF. DNA of the CDR3: TGTGCCAGCAGCTTACCAGGACTAGCGGATGAGCAGTTCTTC.

This chain connects TRBV2 to TRBJ2-5; D is possibly TRBD1 (8 bases). This CDR3 region has 15 residues. V lost 10 bases and J lost 5, with 23 bases in between. Germline loops: CDR1 SNHLY, CDR2 FYNNEI. CDR3 in DNA: TGTGCCAACTCGCGGGGCAGGGGGCGGGAGGAGACCCAGTACTTC. Amino acids: CANSRGRGREETQYF.

The chain links TRBV11-2 to TRBJ1-1; D gene unclear. Germline V lookup: CDR1 SGHAT, CDR2 FQNNGV. V lost 5 bases to trimming and J lost 0 bases, with 13 bases between them. The CDR3 spans 15 residues. The CDR3 protein is CASSGGVRMNTEAFF. DNA for the CDR3: TGTGCCAGCAGCGGCGGGGTCCGAATGAACACTGAAGCTTTCTTT.

The sample holds a few counts of this clone. This chain uses TRBV28 with TRBJ1-6; TRBD1 might be the D (6 bases). Deletions cut 6 bases from V and 0 bases from J, with 12 bases between. The CDR3 has 16 residues. Germline V CDR1 and CDR2: MDHEN, SYDVKM. The DNA of the CDR3 is TGTGCCAGCAGGTCGGACAGTTCCTCCTATAATTCACCCCTCCACTTT. Translation: CASRSDSSSYNSPLHF.

V is TRBV5-1 and J is TRBJ2-7, with 10 bases identical to TRBD1. With V trimmed by 4 bases and J by 3 bases, 7 bases remained unmatched. This CDR3 contains 15 residues. CDR1 is SGHRS, CDR2 YFSETQ, per germline. The chain's CDR3 is CASSATGGAGYEQYF. As DNA, the CDR3 is TGCGCCAGCAGCGCGACAGGGGGCGCGGGCTACGAGCAGTACTTC.

V is TRBV5-1 and J is TRBJ1-2, with 9 bases fitting TRBD1. Trimming cost V 6 bases and J 0 bases; bases outside gene matches: 6. In germline, CDR1 is SGHRS, CDR2 YFSETQ. The CDR3 has 15 residues. The CDR3 nucleotides are TGCGCCAGCACCCGGGACAGGGCATCTAACTATGGCTACACCTTC. Its translation is CASTRDRASNYGYTF.

Only a few counts were recorded for this clone. V is TRBV7-8 and J is TRBJ1-2; D ambiguous. The CDR3 runs to 20 residues. Deletions cut 7 bases from V and 0 bases from J, with 30 bases between. The germline gives CDR1 SGHVS, CDR2 FQNEAQ. CDR3 in DNA: TGTGCCAGCACCTCCCCACCGGGAGGCCGACGGGCGGTAGCTAACTATGGCTACACCTTC. It is translated as CASTSPPGGRRAVANYGYTF.

V usage is TRBV27 and J usage is TRBJ1-2; D gene unclear. Trimming removed 2 bases at V and 7 bases at J, with 17 bases between. Germline V gives CDR1 MNHEY, CDR2 SMNVEV (reference sequence). This CDR3 is built from 15 residues. CDR3 coding DNA: TGTGCCAGCAGTTTACGGGGTTTTGAGGTTTTTGGCTACACCTTC. As protein: CASSLRGFEVFGYTF.

This clone was found a few times. The CDR3: CAWTSGTSGRAGSYNEQFF. CDR3 DNA sequence: TGTGCCTGGACTTCCGGGACTAGCGGGAGGGCAGGGTCCTACAATGAGCAGTTCTTC. The V and J genes are TRBV30 and TRBJ2-1; 16 bases line up with TRBD2. J gave up 1 base and V 4 bases, and 10 bases lay outside the gene matches. The CDR3 extends over 19 amino acids. CDR1 GTSNPN and CDR2 SVGIG come from the germline V gene (reference sequence).

The genes are TRBV7-8 and TRBJ2-5; the D gene is possibly TRBD1 (6 bases). The CDR3 spans 17 residues. Germline CDR1 SGHVS, CDR2 FQNEAQ. The V end was cut by 5 bases, the J end by 1 base, with 20 bases between. DNA for the CDR3: TGTGCCAGCAGCGCCTTCTCCGGGACACTAATCCAAGAGACCCAGTACTTC. It specifies CASSAFSGTLIQETQYF.

This clone has a handful of counts. The chain combines TRBV9 with TRBJ2-1; possible D gene TRBD2, 6 bases. The CDR3 spans 13 residues. V dropped 4 bases and J dropped 7 bases, with 12 bases sitting between them. Germline V CDR1 and CDR2: SGDLS, YYNGEE. The CDR3 loop reads CASSSGTLNEQFF. CDR3 sequence (DNA): TGTGCCAGCAGCTCCGGGACTCTGAATGAGCAGTTCTTC.

The V gene is TRBV4-1, the J gene TRBJ1-3; no clear D. The V and J ends lost 2 bases and 1 base respectively, with 9 bases between them. CDR1 is MGHRA, CDR2 YSYEKL, per germline. This CDR3 has 15 residues. CDR3 sequence reads: CASSQSSISGNTIYF. In DNA form, the CDR3 reads TGCGCCAGCAGCCAAAGCTCCATTTCTGGAAACACCATATATTTT.

The chain recombines TRBV27 with TRBJ2-1; D gene unclear. The CDR3 contains 14 residues. Trimming shortened V by 2 bases and J by 5 bases, and 10 bases separated the two germline ends. CDR1 is MNHEY, CDR2 SMNVEV, per germline (reference sequence). In DNA form, the CDR3 reads TGTGCCAGCAGTTTAAGTGGGCACCACAATGAGCAGTTCTTC. It yields the protein CASSLSGHHNEQFF.